This TCR beta chain stems from a study of shared clonotypes between healthy human individuals. Study observations and caveats: Clonotypes shared by all four sorted-subset donors had higher generation probabilities than non-shared clonotypes. Estimated richness values were generally larger in naive subsets than in memory subsets. Deeper or shallower sequencing was expected to change how clonotypes are shared among donors.

The CDR3 totals 14 residues. Germline V lookup: CDR1 SNHLY, CDR2 FYNNEI. The germline V and J ends were trimmed by 8 bases and 0 bases, with 11 bases remaining between them. Produced via immunoSEQ multiplex PCR; TCRdb's table is partial and in-frame only. The table lists millions of clones, approximately 94% of them singletons. The naive CD8 subset, CD45RO-negative cells positively selected for CCR7, excluded terminally differentiated effector memory CD45RA+ cells. Healthy HIV-negative adults with no recent acute infections or vaccinations were recruited as donors. This clone has only one observation. Its antigen is unidentified.

Material: naive CD8+ T cells sorted from blood. The rearrangement uses TRBV2 and TRBJ1-5; D remains ambiguous. This TCR derives from a man aged 18 to 29 in good health. This chain's CDR3 is CASQETFSNQPQHF. As DNA, the CDR3 is TGTGCCAGCCAAGAGACCTTTAGCAATCAGCCCCAGCATTTT.